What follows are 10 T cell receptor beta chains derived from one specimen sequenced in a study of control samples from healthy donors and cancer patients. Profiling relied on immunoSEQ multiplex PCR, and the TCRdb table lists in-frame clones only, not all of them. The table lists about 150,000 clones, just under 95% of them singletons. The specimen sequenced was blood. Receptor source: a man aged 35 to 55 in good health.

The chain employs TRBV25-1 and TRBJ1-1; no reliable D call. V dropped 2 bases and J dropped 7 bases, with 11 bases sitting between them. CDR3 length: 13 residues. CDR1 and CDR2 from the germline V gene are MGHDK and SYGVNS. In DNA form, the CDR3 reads TGTGCCAGCAGTGAAAGTAGGTGGGTTGAAGCTTTCTTT. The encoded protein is CASSESRWVEAFF.

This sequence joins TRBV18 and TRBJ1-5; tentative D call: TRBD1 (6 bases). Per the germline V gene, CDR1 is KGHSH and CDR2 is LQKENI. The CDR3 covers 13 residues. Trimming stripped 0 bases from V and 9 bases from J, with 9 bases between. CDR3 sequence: CASSPPQGSPQHF. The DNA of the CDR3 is TGTGCCAGCTCACCACCGCAGGGGTCGCCCCAGCATTTT.

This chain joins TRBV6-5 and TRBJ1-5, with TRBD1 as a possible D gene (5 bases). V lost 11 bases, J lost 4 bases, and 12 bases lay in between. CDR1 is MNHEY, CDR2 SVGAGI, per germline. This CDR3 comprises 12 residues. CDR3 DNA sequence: TGTGCCGCGGGGGTGACGAATCAGCCCCAGCATTTT. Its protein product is CAAGVTNQPQHF.

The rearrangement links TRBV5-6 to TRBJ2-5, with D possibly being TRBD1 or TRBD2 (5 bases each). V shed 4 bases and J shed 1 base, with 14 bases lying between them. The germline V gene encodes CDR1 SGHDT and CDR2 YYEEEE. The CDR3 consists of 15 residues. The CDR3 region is CASSGGRTLQETQYF. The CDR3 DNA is TGTGCCAGCAGCGGGGGACGGACCCTCCAAGAGACCCAGTACTTC. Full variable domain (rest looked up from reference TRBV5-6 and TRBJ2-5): DAGVTQSPTHLIKTRGQQVTLRCSPKSGHDTVSWYQQALGQGPQFIFQYYEEEERQRGNFPDRFSGHQFPNYSSELNVNALLLGDSALYLCASSGGRTLQETQYFGPGTRLLVL.

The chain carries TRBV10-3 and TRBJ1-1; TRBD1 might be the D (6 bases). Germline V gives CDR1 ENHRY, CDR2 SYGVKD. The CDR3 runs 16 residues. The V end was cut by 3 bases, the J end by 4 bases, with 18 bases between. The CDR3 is CAISDRGSGRGTEAFF. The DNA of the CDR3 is TGTGCCATCAGTGACAGGGGTTCGGGAAGGGGCACTGAAGCTTTCTTT.

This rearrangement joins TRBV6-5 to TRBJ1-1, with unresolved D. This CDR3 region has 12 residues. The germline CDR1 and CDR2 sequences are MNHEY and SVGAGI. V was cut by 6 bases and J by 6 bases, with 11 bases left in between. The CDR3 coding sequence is TGTGCCAGCAGATCACCCGGGTCTGAAGCTTTCTTT. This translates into CASRSPGSEAFF.

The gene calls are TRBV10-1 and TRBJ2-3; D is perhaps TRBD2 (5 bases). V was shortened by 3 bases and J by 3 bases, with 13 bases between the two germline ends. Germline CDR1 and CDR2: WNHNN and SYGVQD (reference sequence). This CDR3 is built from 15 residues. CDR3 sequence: CASSDPSLRTDTQYF. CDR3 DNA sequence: TGCGCCAGCAGTGACCCTAGCTTACGGACAGATACGCAGTATTTT.

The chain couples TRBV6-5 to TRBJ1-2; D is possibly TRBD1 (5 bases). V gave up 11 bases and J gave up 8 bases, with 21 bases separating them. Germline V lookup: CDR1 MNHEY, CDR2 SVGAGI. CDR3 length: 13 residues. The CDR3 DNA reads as TGTGCCTGCCAAAAAACCACTTGGGGCGGCTACACCTTC. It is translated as CACQKTTWGGYTF.

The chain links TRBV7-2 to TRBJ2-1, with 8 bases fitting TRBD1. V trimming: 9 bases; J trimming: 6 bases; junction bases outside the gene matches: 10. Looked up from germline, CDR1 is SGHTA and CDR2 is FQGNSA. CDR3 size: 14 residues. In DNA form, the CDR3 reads TGTGCCAGTCCTCCGGGACAGGCTGGCAATGAGCAGTTCTTC. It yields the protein CASPPGQAGNEQFF.

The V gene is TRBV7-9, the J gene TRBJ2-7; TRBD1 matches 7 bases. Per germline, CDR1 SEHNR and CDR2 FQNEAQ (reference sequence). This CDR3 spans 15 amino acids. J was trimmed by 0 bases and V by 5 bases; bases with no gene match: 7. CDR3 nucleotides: TGTGCCAGCAGCACCGACAGGGCAAACTCCTACGAGCAGTACTTC. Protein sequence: CASSTDRANSYEQYF.